This TCR beta chain is drawn from a study of T cell changes during pregnancy in multiple sclerosis. Germline CDR1 reads MDHEN; CDR2 reads SYDVKM. V was shortened by 2 bases and J by 8 bases, with 12 bases between the two germline ends. The CDR3 has 13 amino acids. Libraries were prepared by immunoSEQ multiplex PCR; TCRdb keeps only in-frame clonotypes and omits some of them. The sample carries some 74,000 clones, 85% to 95% recorded once. The chain combines TRBV28 with TRBJ1-2, with D possibly matching TRBD1 (5 bases). The TCR originated in a female donor with multiple sclerosis, enrolled in a pregnancy study. Material: peripheral blood, obtained before pregnancy. CDR3 nucleotide sequence: TGTGCCAGCAGTTTAGGAGGGGTGCAGGGCTACACCTTC. Amino acids: CASSLGGVQGYTF.